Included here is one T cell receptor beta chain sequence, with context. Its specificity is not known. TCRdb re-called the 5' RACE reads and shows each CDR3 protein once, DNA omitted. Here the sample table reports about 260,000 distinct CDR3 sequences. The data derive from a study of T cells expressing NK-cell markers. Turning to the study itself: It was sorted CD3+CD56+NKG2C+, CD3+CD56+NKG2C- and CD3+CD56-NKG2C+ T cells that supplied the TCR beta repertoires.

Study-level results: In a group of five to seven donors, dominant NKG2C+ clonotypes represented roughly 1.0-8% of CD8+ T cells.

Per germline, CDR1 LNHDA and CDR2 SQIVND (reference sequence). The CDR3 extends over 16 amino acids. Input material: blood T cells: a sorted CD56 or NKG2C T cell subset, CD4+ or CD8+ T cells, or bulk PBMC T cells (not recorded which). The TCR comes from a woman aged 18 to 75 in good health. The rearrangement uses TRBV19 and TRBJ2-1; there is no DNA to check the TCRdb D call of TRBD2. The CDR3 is CASSTLPGLAVQMAFF.